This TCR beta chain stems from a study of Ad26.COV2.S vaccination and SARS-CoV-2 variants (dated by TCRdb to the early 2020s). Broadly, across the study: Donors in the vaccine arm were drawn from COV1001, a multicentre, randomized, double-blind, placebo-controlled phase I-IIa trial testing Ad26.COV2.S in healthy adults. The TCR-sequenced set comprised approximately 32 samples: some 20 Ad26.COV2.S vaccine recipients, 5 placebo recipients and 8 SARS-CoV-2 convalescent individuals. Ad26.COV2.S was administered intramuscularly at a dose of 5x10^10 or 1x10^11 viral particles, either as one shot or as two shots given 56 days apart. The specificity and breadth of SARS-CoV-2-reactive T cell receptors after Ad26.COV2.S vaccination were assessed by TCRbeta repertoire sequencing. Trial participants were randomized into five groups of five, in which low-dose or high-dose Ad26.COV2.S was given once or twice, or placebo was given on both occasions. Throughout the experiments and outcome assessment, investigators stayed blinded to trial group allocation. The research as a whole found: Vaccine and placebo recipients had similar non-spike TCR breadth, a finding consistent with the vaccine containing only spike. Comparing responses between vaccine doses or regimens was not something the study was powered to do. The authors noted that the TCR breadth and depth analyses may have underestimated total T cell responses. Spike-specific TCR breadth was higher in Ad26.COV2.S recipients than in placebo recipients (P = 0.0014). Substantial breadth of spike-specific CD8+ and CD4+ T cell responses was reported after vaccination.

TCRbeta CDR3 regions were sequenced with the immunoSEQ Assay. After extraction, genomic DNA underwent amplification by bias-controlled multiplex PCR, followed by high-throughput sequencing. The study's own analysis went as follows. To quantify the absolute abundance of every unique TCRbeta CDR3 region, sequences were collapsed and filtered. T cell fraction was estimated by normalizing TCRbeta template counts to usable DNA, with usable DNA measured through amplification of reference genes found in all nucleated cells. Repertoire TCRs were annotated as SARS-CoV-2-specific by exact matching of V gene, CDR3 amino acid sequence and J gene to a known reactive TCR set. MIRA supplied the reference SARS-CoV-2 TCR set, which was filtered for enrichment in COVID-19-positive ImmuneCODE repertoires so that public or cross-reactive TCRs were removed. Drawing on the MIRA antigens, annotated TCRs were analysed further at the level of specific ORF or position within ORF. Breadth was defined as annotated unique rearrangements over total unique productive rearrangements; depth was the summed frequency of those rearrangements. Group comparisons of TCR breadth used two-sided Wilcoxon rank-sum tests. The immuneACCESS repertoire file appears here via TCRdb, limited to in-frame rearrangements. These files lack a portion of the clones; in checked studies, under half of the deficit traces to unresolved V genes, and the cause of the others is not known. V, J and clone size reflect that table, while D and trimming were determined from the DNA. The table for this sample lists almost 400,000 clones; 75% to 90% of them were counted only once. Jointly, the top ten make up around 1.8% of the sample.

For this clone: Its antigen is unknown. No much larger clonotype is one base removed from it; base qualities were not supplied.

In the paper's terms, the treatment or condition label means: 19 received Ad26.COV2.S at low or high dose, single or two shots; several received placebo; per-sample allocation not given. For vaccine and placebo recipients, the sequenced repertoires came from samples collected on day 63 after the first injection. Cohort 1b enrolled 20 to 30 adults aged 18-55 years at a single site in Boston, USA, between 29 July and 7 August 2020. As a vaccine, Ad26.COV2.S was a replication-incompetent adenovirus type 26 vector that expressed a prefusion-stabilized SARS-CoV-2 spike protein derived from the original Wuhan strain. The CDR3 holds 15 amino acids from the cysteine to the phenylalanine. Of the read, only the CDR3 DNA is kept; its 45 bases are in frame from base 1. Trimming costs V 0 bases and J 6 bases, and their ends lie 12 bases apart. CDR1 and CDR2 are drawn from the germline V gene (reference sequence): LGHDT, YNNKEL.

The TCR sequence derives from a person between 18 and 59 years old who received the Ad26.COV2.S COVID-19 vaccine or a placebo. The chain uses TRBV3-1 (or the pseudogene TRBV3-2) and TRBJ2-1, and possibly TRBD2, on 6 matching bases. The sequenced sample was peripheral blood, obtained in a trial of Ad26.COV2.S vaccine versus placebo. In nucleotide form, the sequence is TGTGCCAGCAGCCAAGATCAAGGTAGCGGCAATGAGCAGTTCTTC. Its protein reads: CASSQDQGSGNEQFF.